The text below deals with one TCR beta chain. No antigen is known for it. Looked up from germline, CDR1 is MGHRA and CDR2 is YSYEKL. This CDR3 is built from 19 residues. With 0 bases clipped from V and 0 bases from J, the junction kept 9 bases outside the gene matches. This specimen belongs to a study of identical twins. Findings of the study overall: The study found weaker excess twin sharing in beta out-of-frame sequences.

TCRdb recomputed calls from the 5' RACE reads with MiXCR, one row per CDR3 protein. Of fewer than 450,000 distinct CDR3 sequences listed, roughly 9% are singletons. Sequencing was carried out using naive T cells sorted from blood. The clonotype was recovered from a woman in her fifties or sixties in good health. V gene TRBV4-1 combines with J gene TRBJ2-1; TRBD2 matches 9 bases. CDR3 DNA sequence: TGCGCCAGCAGCCAAGAGGCTGGCGGGAGGGGGAGCTCCTACAATGAGCAGTTCTTC. Its translation is CASSQEAGGRGSSYNEQFF.